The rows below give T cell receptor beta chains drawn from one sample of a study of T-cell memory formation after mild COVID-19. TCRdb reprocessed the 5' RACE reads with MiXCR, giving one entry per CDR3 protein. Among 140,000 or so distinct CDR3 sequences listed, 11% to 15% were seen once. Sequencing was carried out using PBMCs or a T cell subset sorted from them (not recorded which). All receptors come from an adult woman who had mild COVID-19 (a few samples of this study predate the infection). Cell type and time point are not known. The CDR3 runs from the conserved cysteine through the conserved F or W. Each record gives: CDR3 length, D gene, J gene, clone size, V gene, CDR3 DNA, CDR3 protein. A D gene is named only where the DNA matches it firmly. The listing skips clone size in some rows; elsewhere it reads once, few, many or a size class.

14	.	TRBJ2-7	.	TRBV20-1	TGCAGTGCTAGAGCGCCGAGGAGCAGCTACGAGCAGTACTTC	CSARAPRSSYEQYF
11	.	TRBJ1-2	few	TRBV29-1	TGCAGCGCCCACGCTAACTATGGCTACACCTTC	CSAHANYGYTF
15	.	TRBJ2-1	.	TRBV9	TGTGCCAGCAGCGTAGTGGGGGAGATCTACAATGAGCAGTTCTTC	CASSVVGEIYNEQFF
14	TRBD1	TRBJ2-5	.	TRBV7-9	TGTGCCAGCAGCTCCCGGGACAGGTCGGAGACCCAGTACTTC	CASSSRDRSETQYF
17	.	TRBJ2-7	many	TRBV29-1	TGCAGCGTTGAAGGGGGGGCTTTGGAGGGACAAACCTACGAGCAGTACTTC	CSVEGGALEGQTYEQYF
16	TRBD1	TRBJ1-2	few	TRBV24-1	TGTGCCACCAGTGATTCTGACAGGGGATACTATGGCCCAAAGACCTTC	CATSDSDRGYYGPKTF
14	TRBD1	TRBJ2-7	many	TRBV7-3	TGTGCCAGCAGCCAGGACAGGGGGTCCTACGAGCAGTACTTC	CASSQDRGSYEQYF
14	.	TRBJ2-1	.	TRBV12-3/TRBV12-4	TGTGCCAGCACCACCAAGGGACTTCACAATGAGCAGTTCTTC	CASTTKGLHNEQFF
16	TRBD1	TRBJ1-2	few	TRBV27	TGTGCCAGCAGATTGACAGGGGGCGGGATTTACTATGGCTACACCTTC	CASRLTGGGIYYGYTF
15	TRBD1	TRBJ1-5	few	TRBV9	TGTGCCAGCAGCGAAGGGGGACAGGTCAATCAGCCCCAGCATTTT	CASSEGGQVNQPQHF
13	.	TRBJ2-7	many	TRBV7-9	TGTGCCAGCAGCCGCAGGGACAACTACGAGCAGTACTTC	CASSRRDNYEQYF
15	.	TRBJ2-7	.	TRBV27	TGTGCCAGCAGTTTAGGTATAGCGGATACCTACGAGCAGTACTTC	CASSLGIADTYEQYF
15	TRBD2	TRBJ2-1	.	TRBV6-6	TGTGCCAGCAGTCTCCAAGCGGGACGACTCAATGAGCAGTTCTTC	CASSLQAGRLNEQFF
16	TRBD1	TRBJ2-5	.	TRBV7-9	TGTGCCAGCAGTTTTCGGACAGGGGGCCTGGGGGAGACCCAGTACTTC	CASSFRTGGLGETQYF
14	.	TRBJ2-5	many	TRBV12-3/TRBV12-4	TGTGCCAGCAGTTTGCCCCGGACTCAAGAGACCCAGTACTTC	CASSLPRTQETQYF
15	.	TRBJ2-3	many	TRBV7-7	TGTGCTAGCAGCTCGGGACCGTCGAGGGCAGATACGCAGTATTTT	CASSSGPSRADTQYF
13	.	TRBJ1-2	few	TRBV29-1	TGCAGCGTTAAAAGTAAGCAGGACTATGGCTACACCTTC	CSVKSKQDYGYTF
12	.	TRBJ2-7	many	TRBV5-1	TGCGCCAGCAGCTTGCTGGGACCGGAGCAGTACTTC	CASSLLGPEQYF
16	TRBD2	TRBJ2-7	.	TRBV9	TGTGCCAGCAGCCTTCATCTAGCGGGGGGCGCCTACGAGCAGTACTTC	CASSLHLAGGAYEQYF
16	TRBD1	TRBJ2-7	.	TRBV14	TGTGCCAGCAGCCCGTACCAGACAGGGACCACCTACGAGCAGTACTTC	CASSPYQTGTTYEQYF
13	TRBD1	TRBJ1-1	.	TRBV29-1	TGCAGCGTGGAGACAGGGGTTAACACTGAAGCTTTCTTT	CSVETGVNTEAFF
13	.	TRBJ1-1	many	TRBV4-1	TGCGCCAGCAGCCAAGGGTTAGGCACTGAAGCTTTCTTT	CASSQGLGTEAFF
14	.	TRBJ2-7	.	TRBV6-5	TGTGCCAGCAGTTACTCGATGGCAGGGCAAGAGCAGTACTTC	CASSYSMAGQEQYF
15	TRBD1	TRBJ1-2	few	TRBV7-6	TGTGCCAGCAGCTTAGGACAGGGCGGGCCCAGCGGCTACACCTTC	CASSLGQGGPSGYTF
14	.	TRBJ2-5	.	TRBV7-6	TGTGCCAGCAGCTTAGGAGGCCGCGAAAGGACCCAGTACTTC	CASSLGGRERTQYF
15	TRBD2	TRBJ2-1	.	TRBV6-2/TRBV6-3	TGTGCCAGCAGTTACACGGGGAGGGGATACAATGAGCAGTTCTTC	CASSYTGRGYNEQFF
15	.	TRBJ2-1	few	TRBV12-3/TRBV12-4	TGTGCCAGCGCGTTAGGCCCTGTTCTCTACAATGAGCAGTTCTTC	CASALGPVLYNEQFF
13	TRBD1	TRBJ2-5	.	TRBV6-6	TGTGCCAATTCACAGGGGAGTCTGGAGACCCAGTACTTC	CANSQGSLETQYF
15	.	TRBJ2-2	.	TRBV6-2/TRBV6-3	TGTGCCAGCAGTTACTCTCACCTCGTCTCCGGGGAGCTGTTTTTT	CASSYSHLVSGELFF
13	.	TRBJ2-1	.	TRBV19	TGTGCTAGTAGTAAGGGGACCGACAATGAGCAGTTCTTC	CASSKGTDNEQFF
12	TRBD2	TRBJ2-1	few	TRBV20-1	TGCAGTGCTAGAGACGCAGGGACTAAGCAGTTCTTC	CSARDAGTKQFF
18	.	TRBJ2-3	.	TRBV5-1	TGCGCCAGCAGCCCGGACAGCCTGTGGGGGGTGGGCACAGATACGCAGTATTTT	CASSPDSLWGVGTDTQYF
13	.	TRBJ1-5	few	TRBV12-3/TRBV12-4	TGTGCCAGCAGTTGGGGGGGCAATCAGCCCCAGCATTTT	CASSWGGNQPQHF
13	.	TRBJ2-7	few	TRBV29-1	TGCAGCGTTCTAGCGCAGGGTTCCTACGAGCAGTACTTC	CSVLAQGSYEQYF
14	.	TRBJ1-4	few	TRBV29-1	TGCAGCGCCTACCCGGGGGAAGGGGGTGAAAAACTGTTTTTT	CSAYPGEGGEKLFF
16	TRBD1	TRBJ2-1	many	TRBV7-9	TGTGCCAGCAGCCCTGACAGGGGCCCATACTACAATGAGCAGTTCTTC	CASSPDRGPYYNEQFF
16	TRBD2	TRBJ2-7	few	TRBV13	TGTGCCAGCACCCGACTCTACGACGGACTAGCACTCGAGCAGTACTTC	CASTRLYDGLALEQYF
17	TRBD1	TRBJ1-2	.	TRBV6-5	TGTGCCAGCAGTTACTCGAGTAGCGGACAGGGCGGGAATGGCTACACCTTC	CASSYSSSGQGGNGYTF
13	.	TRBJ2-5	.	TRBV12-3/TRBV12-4	TGTGCCAGCAGTTGGTCCGATGGGGAGACCCAGTACTTC	CASSWSDGETQYF
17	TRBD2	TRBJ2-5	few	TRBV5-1	TGCGCCAGCAGCCCGGGCACGACTAGCGGGGTCCGAGAGACCCAGTACTTC	CASSPGTTSGVRETQYF
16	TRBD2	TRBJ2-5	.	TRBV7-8	TGTGCCAGCAGCACCCCCAGGCGGGGGGGAGGGGAGACCCAGTACTTC	CASSTPRRGGGETQYF
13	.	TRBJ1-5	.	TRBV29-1	TGCAGCGTTTACGCCGGCGGCAATCAGCCCCAGCATTTT	CSVYAGGNQPQHF
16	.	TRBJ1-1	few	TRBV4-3	TGCGCCAGCAGCCAAGATCCGTCTTTGAGGTGGACTGAAGCTTTCTTT	CASSQDPSLRWTEAFF
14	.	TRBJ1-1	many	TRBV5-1	TGCGCCAGCAGCTTGGCTCCCGAGAACACTGAAGCTTTCTTT	CASSLAPENTEAFF
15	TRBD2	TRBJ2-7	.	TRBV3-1	TGTGCCAGCAGCCAGACTAGCGGGGGATCCTACGAGCAGTACTTC	CASSQTSGGSYEQYF
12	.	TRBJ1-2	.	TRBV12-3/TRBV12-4	TGTGCCAGCGGGGCGCTAAACTATGGCTACACCTTC	CASGALNYGYTF
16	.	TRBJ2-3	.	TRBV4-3	TGCGCCAGCAGCCAAGATCCTTGGCCCCGCACAGATACGCAGTATTTT	CASSQDPWPRTDTQYF
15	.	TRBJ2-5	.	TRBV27	TGTGCCAGCAGTTCCGGGACCAACGACTACGGGACCCAGTACTTC	CASSSGTNDYGTQYF
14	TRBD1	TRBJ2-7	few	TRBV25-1	TGTGCCAGCAGTGAATGGGCAGGGGGCGGTGAGCAGTACTTC	CASSEWAGGGEQYF
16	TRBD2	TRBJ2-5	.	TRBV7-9	TGTGCCAGCAGCTATCCAGAGACTAGCGGGGAAGAGACCCAGTACTTC	CASSYPETSGEETQYF
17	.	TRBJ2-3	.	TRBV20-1	TGCAGTGCTAGCGCTGTACAGGAACAGGGTAACACAGATACGCAGTATTTT	CSASAVQEQGNTDTQYF
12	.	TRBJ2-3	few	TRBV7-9	TGTGCCAGCAGCTTATCCCAGCGGTATCAGTCTTTT	CASSLSQRYQSF
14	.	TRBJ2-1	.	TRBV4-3	TGCGCCAGCAGCCAAGGAAGGGCAGATAATGAGCAGTTCTTC	CASSQGRADNEQFF